This TCR beta chain was sequenced during a study of cytomegalovirus exposure and HLA in healthy donors. Nominally healthy donors were sampled, though unrecorded immune exposures were likely. This clone was counted only a few times. Antigen: not known. CDR3 length: 17 residues. With 1 base removed from V and 3 bases from J, the gap between germline ends came to 18 bases. Germline-derived CDR1 and CDR2 are SGHNT and YENEEA. Both 60 Vbeta primers and 13 Jbeta primers went into the PCR. Profiled with immunoSEQ multiplex PCR; TCRdb holds only in-frame clones, not every one. The data hold roughly 110,000 clones, with approximately 69% observed a single time. Findings and caveats of the study: In a later analysis, HLA-C alleles had the fewest associated TCRs, DRB1 alleles the most. Presence/absence analyses assumed roughly uniform sequencing depth across donors. Evidence from a later analysis indicated that most CMV-associated TCR beta chains looked HLA-restricted.

The TCR sequence derives from a woman between 40 and 55 years old in good health and CMV-seropositive. The chain couples TRBV11-3 to TRBJ2-5; D may be TRBD2 (6 bases). Specimen: PBMCs. CDR3: CASSLGLVGMGKETQYF. The CDR3 DNA is TGTGCCAGCAGCTTAGGACTAGTGGGAATGGGTAAAGAGACCCAGTACTTC.